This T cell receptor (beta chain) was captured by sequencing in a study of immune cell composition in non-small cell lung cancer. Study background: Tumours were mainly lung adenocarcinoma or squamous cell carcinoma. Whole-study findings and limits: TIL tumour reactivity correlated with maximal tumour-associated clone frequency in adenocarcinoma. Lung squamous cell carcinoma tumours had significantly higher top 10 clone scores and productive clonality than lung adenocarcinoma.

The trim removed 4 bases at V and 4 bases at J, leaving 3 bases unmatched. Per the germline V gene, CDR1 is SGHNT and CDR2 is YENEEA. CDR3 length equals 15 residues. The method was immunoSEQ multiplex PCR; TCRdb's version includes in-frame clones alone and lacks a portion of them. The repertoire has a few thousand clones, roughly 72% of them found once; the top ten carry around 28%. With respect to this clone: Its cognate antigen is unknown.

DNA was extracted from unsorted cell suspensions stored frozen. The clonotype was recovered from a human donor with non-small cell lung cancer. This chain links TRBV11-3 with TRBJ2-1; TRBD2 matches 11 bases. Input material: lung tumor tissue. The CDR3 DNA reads TGTGCCAGCAGCTCTAGCGGGAGGACTTACAATGAGCAGTTCTTC. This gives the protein CASSSSGRTYNEQFF.